One and the same sample provided the 25 T cell receptor beta chains below, sequenced in a study of T cell changes during pregnancy in multiple sclerosis. Some clones are missing from TCRdb's copy, which holds only in-frame ones; the method was immunoSEQ multiplex PCR. The sample has under 110,000 clones; 91% are singletons. The sample in question was peripheral blood, obtained in the second trimester of pregnancy. These receptors came from a female donor with multiple sclerosis, enrolled in a pregnancy study.

V usage is TRBV18 and J usage is TRBJ2-1; weak D call: TRBD2 (6 bases). CDR1 is KGHSH, CDR2 LQKENI, per germline. The CDR3 is made up of 14 amino acids. V shed 6 bases and J shed 9 bases, with 18 bases lying between them. In nucleotides, the CDR3 is TGTGCCAGCTCCCGGGATCTAGCGCAAAGTGAGCAGTTCTTC. Encoded protein: CASSRDLAQSEQFF.

This rearrangement joins TRBV18 to TRBJ2-1; D not resolved. Germline V gene data show CDR1 as KGHSH and CDR2 as LQKENI. V lost 4 bases to trimming and J lost 0 bases, with 7 bases between them. The CDR3 contains 14 residues. This CDR3 is CASSRRSSYNEQFF. The CDR3 nucleotides read TGTGCCAGCTCACGTAGGAGCTCCTACAATGAGCAGTTCTTC.

The rearrangement links TRBV29-1 to TRBJ2-5, with TRBD2 identical over 14 bases. The CDR3 extends over 14 amino acids. Germline-derived CDR1 and CDR2 are SQVTM and ANQGSEA. V lost 4 bases and J lost 7; bases outside the gene matches: 5. The CDR3 loop reads CSVAPGTSGGTQYF. DNA for the CDR3: TGCAGCGTTGCACCCGGGACTAGCGGGGGGACCCAGTACTTC.

The V gene is TRBV5-4, the J gene TRBJ1-2; D is undetermined. CDR1 is SGHNT, CDR2 YYREEE, per germline (reference sequence). The CDR3 totals 13 residues. Trimming took off 3 bases at V and 2 bases at J, with 8 bases between the two ends. CDR3 nucleotide sequence: TGTGCCAGCAGCTCCGGGTCGAACTATGGCTACACCTTC. It encodes CASSSGSNYGYTF.

About this clone itself: Germline is not matched at one junction end, which may reflect a read error. The chain links TRBV7-2 to TRBJ2-7, with D perhaps matching TRBD2 (6 bases). The CDR3 covers 12 residues. CDR1 is SGHTA, CDR2 FQGNSA, per germline. CDR3: CASSLEPREANF. The CDR3 nucleotides are TGTGCCAGCAGCTTAGAACCCAGGGAGGCAAACTTC.

This sequence joins TRBV7-2 and TRBJ2-7; the match to TRBD2 covers 9 bases. This CDR3 is 13 amino acids long. Germline V gives CDR1 SGHTA, CDR2 FQGNSA. V dropped 5 bases and J dropped 4; count of bases not matched to a gene: 3. The CDR3 nucleotides read TGTGCCAGCAGCGTGGGACTAGCTTACGAGCAGTACTTC. It translates to CASSVGLAYEQYF.

The rearrangement joins TRBV7-2 to TRBJ2-1; 8 nucleotides match TRBD2. There are 16 residues in the CDR3. The V and J ends lost 7 bases and 0 bases, in that order; junction bases with no gene match: 8. Germline CDR1 reads SGHTA; CDR2 reads FQGNSA. CDR3 DNA: TGTGCCAGCATCGATTTAGCGGGGAGCTCCTACAATGAGCAGTTCTTC. This gives the protein CASIDLAGSSYNEQFF.

The chain links TRBV7-2 to TRBJ1-1; possibly TRBD1 for D (5 bases). Per the germline V gene, CDR1 is SGHTA and CDR2 is FQGNSA. V was trimmed by 2 bases and J by 2 bases, leaving 15 bases between them. This CDR3 is 16 amino acids long. This CDR3 is CASSLTIRVGNTEAFF. In DNA, the CDR3 is TGTGCCAGCAGCTTAACAATCAGGGTTGGTAACACTGAAGCTTTCTTT.

The chain combines TRBV4-1 with TRBJ2-5; 7 nucleotides line up with TRBD2. Germline V gene sequence: CDR1 MGHRA, CDR2 YSYEKL. V gave up 3 bases and J gave up 5 bases; unmatched junction bases: 15. This CDR3 spans 17 amino acids. The CDR3 loop reads CASSQLSGEGSVETQYF. For the CDR3, the DNA is TGCGCCAGCAGCCAGCTGTCCGGGGAGGGTAGTGTGGAGACCCAGTACTTC.

The chain recombines TRBV5-1 with TRBJ2-7; TRBD1 is a possible D gene (5 bases). The V end was cut by 3 bases, the J end by 1 base, with 8 bases between. CDR3 size: 13 residues. Per germline, CDR1 SGHRS and CDR2 YFSETQ. Here the CDR3 DNA reads TGCGCCAGCAGCTACCACAGGTCCTACGAGCAGTACTTC. As protein: CASSYHRSYEQYF. Looking up the rest from reference TRBV5-1 and TRBJ2-7 gives the full variable domain: KAGVTQTPRYLIKTRGQQVTLSCSPISGHRSVSWYQQTPGQGLQFLFEYFSETQRNKGNFPGRFSGRQFSNSRSEMNVSTLELGDSALYLCASSYHRSYEQYFGPGTRLTVT.

The genes are TRBV14 and TRBJ2-1, with 10 bases fitting TRBD2. The germline V gene has CDR1 SGHDN and CDR2 FVKESK. The ends lost 2 bases at V and 6 bases at J; junction bases unmatched: 4. The CDR3 spans 15 residues. This chain's CDR3 is CASSQLAGVSNEQFF. In DNA form, the CDR3 reads TGTGCCAGCAGCCAACTAGCGGGAGTTTCCAATGAGCAGTTCTTC.

The V call is TRBV5-1, the J call TRBJ1-2, with unresolved D. Germline V gene lookup returns CDR1 SGHRS and CDR2 YFSETQ. V lost 3 bases, J lost 6 bases, and 12 bases lay in between. The CDR3 has 13 amino acids. The CDR3 region is CASSSAVLDGYTF. DNA for the CDR3: TGCGCCAGCAGCTCGGCGGTTCTCGATGGCTACACCTTC. Combining the CDR3 with reference TRBV5-1 and TRBJ1-2 gives the whole variable domain KAGVTQTPRYLIKTRGQQVTLSCSPISGHRSVSWYQQTPGQGLQFLFEYFSETQRNKGNFPGRFSGRQFSNSRSEMNVSTLELGDSALYLCASSSAVLDGYTFGSGTRLTVV.

The sample holds one count of this clone. This chain uses TRBV7-6 with TRBJ2-5; 7 nucleotides align to TRBD1. This CDR3 is 15 amino acids long. The V gene's germline CDR1 is SGHVS and CDR2 FNYEAQ. V shed 5 bases, J shed 4 bases, and the junction held 10 bases outside the gene matches. CDR3 amino acids: CASSGTGVGGETQYF. CDR3 coding DNA: TGTGCCAGCAGCGGAACAGGGGTAGGAGGAGAGACCCAGTACTTC.

V usage is TRBV7-9 and J usage is TRBJ2-1, with TRBD1 matching 10 bases. Trimming took 3 bases from V and 8 from J; bases not matched to a gene: 4. Per the germline V gene, CDR1 is SEHNR and CDR2 is FQNEAQ (reference sequence). This CDR3 spans 14 amino acids. The DNA of the CDR3 is TGTGCCAGCAGCTTGCCGGGACAGGGGCATGAGCAGTTCTTC. Amino acid sequence: CASSLPGQGHEQFF.

The rearrangement joins TRBV28 to TRBJ2-3; D not certain. Trimming left V 1 base short and J 3 bases short, with 5 bases between. The CDR3 sequence is 13 residues long. Germline CDR1 MDHEN, CDR2 SYDVKM. The CDR3 DNA follows: TGTGCCAGCAGTTTATTTACAACAGATACGCAGTATTTT. Amino acids: CASSLFTTDTQYF.

The chain carries TRBV9 and TRBJ2-1, with 15 bases aligning to TRBD2. Germline-derived CDR1 and CDR2 are SGDLS and YYNGEE. The trim removed 2 bases at V and 5 bases at J, leaving 8 bases unmatched. This CDR3 region has 18 residues. CDR3 DNA sequence: TGTGCCAGCAGCGTTCGGACTAGCGGGAGGGCTCTGAACAATGAGCAGTTCTTC. This translates into CASSVRTSGRALNNEQFF.

This clone was seen a handful of times. The rearrangement joins TRBV19 to TRBJ2-1, with D possibly matching TRBD1 (6 bases). Trimming left V 4 bases short and J 7 bases short, with 11 bases between. Germline-derived CDR1 and CDR2 are LNHDA and SQIVND (reference sequence). The length of the CDR3 is 13 residues. The chain's CDR3 is CASSTIRGNEQFF. Written as DNA, the CDR3 is TGTGCCAGTAGTACGATAAGGGGGAATGAGCAGTTCTTC.

This rearrangement joins TRBV9 to TRBJ2-1; 10 nucleotides line up with TRBD2. The V segment lost 4 bases and the J segment 4 bases; nucleotides outside the gene matches: 5. Germline V gene lookup returns CDR1 SGDLS and CDR2 YYNGEE. The length of the CDR3 is 15 residues. The CDR3 reads CASSSGTSVYNEQFF. The CDR3 coding sequence is TGTGCCAGCAGCTCAGGGACTAGCGTATACAATGAGCAGTTCTTC.

The table lists this clone with a count of one. J is TRBJ1-5 and V is TRBV19, with D possibly TRBD1 on 6 matching bases. CDR3 length: 15 amino acids. Germline values: CDR1 LNHDA, CDR2 SQIVND (reference sequence). V was shortened by 6 bases and J by 3 bases, with 15 bases between the two germline ends. CDR3: CASSRTQGPNQPQHF. In DNA, the CDR3 is TGTGCCAGTAGCCGGACCCAGGGGCCCAATCAGCCCCAGCATTTT.

This chain uses TRBV13 with TRBJ1-2; 8 bases match TRBD1. V lost 5 bases, J lost 4 bases, and 3 bases stayed unmatched. Germline V gene data show CDR1 as PRHDT and CDR2 as FYEKMQ (reference sequence). The CDR3 runs to 13 residues. This CDR3 is CASSRDRSYGYTF. In nucleotides, the CDR3 is TGTGCCAGCAGCAGGGACAGGAGCTATGGCTACACCTTC. The full variable domain, in which reference TRBV13 and TRBJ1-2 provide the parts outside the CDR3, is AAGVIQSPRHLIKEKRETATLKCYPIPRHDTVYWYQQGPGQDPQFLISFYEKMQSDKGSIPDRFSAQQFSDYHSELNMSSLELGDSALYFCASSRDRSYGYTFGSGTRLTVV.

CDR3 DNA: TGTGCTAGTGCCCCCCCCGGGACAGGGGTTAATGAGCAGTTCTTC. Its translation: CASAPPGTGVNEQFF. The chain uses TRBV12-5 and TRBJ2-1, with TRBD1 matching over 10 bases. With V trimmed by 7 bases and J by 7 bases, 10 bases remained unmatched. The CDR3 is 15 amino acids. The V gene's germline CDR1 is LGHNT and CDR2 FRNRAP.

V usage is TRBV5-1 and J usage is TRBJ2-2; TRBD1 agrees at 10 bases. The CDR3 runs to 17 residues. The junction had 9 bases not matched to a gene; V was cut back by 1 base and J by 6 bases. Germline CDR1 is SGHRS and CDR2 is YFSETQ. The CDR3, as DNA: TGCGCCAGCAGCTTGTGGGGCCGGACAGGGGGACCCGGGGAGCTGTTTTTT. Translation gives CASSLWGRTGGPGELFF.

On this clone itself: One base away lies a much larger clone, so this may be a sequencing read error. V gene TRBV6-1 combines with J gene TRBJ1-1; D might be TRBD1 (5 bases). V lost 3 bases and J lost 0, with 5 bases in between. CDR1 and CDR2 from the germline V gene are MNHNS and SASEGT. The CDR3 loop spans 13 amino acids. CDR3: CASSDRVNTEAFF. In DNA form, the CDR3 reads TGTGCCAGCAGTGACAGGGTGAACACTGAAGCTTTCTTT.

This clone was observed a single time. The chain is built from TRBV27 and TRBJ1-3, with 8 bases aligning to TRBD1. The CDR3 has 15 amino acids. Germline loops: CDR1 MNHEY, CDR2 SMNVEV (reference sequence). Trimming removed 5 bases from V and 5 bases from J; junction bases left unmatched: 8. This CDR3 is CASSPSRGHRNTIYF. The CDR3 DNA reads TGTGCCAGCAGTCCTTCCAGGGGGCACAGAAACACCATATATTTT.

This clone was seen once. V gene TRBV29-1 combines with J gene TRBJ2-7, with TRBD1 matching 8 bases. The ends lost 3 bases at V and 0 bases at J; junction bases unmatched: 7. This CDR3 is built from 15 residues. Germline V gene sequence: CDR1 SQVTM, CDR2 ANQGSEA. CDR3 in amino acids: CSVDRGQGSSYEQYF. Here the CDR3 DNA reads TGCAGCGTTGATCGAGGACAGGGAAGCTCCTACGAGCAGTACTTC.